The TCR beta chain under discussion was sequenced for a study of vaccination effects on CD4 cells after COVID-19. General observations from the study: The study, lacking early post-infection timepoints, had few convalescent patients. Pronounced clonal contraction occurred in clones induced by infection and by vaccine late after vaccination. Healthy vaccinees showed cross-reactivity with common cold coronaviruses in only 1 of 255 vaccine-induced clones.

The CDR3 extends over 17 amino acids. V lost 2 bases and J lost 0; bases outside the gene matches: 8. Germline lookup yields CDR1 ENHRY and CDR2 SYGVKD. Here immunoSEQ multiplex PCR was the method, and the copy in TCRdb shows in-frame clones only, minus some. The table records about 27,000 clones, approximately 80% of them present only once. Peptide-pool stimulation followed by sequencing identified expanded antigen-specific CD4+ clonotypes in the ViraFEST assay. After roughly ten days in culture, the CD4+ T cells were isolated. The vaccine recipients had no prior SARS-CoV-2 infection, with negative nucleocapsid antibodies. PBMC cultures contained approximately 1.8 million cells per well, about 10 IU/ml IL-2 and 10 ug/ml peptides. On this clone itself: Its antigen is not known.

This material consisted of CD4+ T cells from PBMCs cultured with HCoV-NL63 spike peptides, taken before COVID-19 vaccination. The rearrangement uses TRBV10-3 and TRBJ2-7; TRBD2 aligns across 9 bases. The sequence came from a human donor who received a COVID-19 vaccine. The CDR3 nucleotides read TGTGCCATCAGTGAGAAAGCCCGACTAGCGGCCTCCTACGAGCAGTACTTC. Translation gives CAISEKARLAASYEQYF.